This TCR beta chain is drawn from a study of CD4+ T cells in melanoma (dated 2022 in TCRdb). Concerning the study at large: The study examined neoantigen-specific CD4+ T cells in human melanoma. The research as a whole found: The report described a correlation between neoantigen-specific CD4+ T cells and the function of CD8+ T cells, macrophages and B cells. According to the report, neoantigen-specific CD4+ T cells in melanoma displayed diverse differentiation states.

Taken from cysteine to phenylalanine, the CDR3 has 16 residues. The retained sequence is limited to the CDR3, 48 bases, with the frame set at the first base. Between the V and J ends, shortened by 0 bases and 1 base respectively, the junction contains 13 bases. According to the germline V gene, CDR1 reads SGHRS and CDR2 reads YFSETQ. This clone has more than one count but fewer than ten. The antigen this receptor binds is unknown. Base qualities are not provided; no much larger clone lies one nucleotide away. Donors were patients with melanoma. Receptors were amplified or captured by the immunoSEQ multiplex PCR assay. TCRdb took this table from immuneACCESS and kept in-frame rearrangements with V and J called. Such tables lack part of the clones; where checked against another copy, unresolved V genes explain under half of the gap, and the rest is unexplained. In this sample the table shows some 150,000 clones, about 90% of which occur a single time. Clones ranked in the top ten supply 1.5% of the sample.

This sequence uses TRBV5-1 and TRBJ1-1; the D gene cannot be named for sure. The origin of this receptor is a human donor with melanoma. The DNA reads TGCGCCAGCAGCTTGGGGTCGTCCATCAGGAACACTGAAGCTTTCTTT. Its product reads: CASSLGSSIRNTEAFF.